The 15 T cell receptor beta chains listed next were all sequenced from one sample in a study of T cells expressing NK-cell markers (dated by TCRdb to the early 2020s). Libraries were prepared through 5' RACE. Sequencing was performed on an Illumina HiSeq 2000. Through TCRdb reprocessing, the reads give one entry per CDR3 protein sequence; DNA is omitted. The sample table records about 410,000 distinct CDR3 sequences. The ten largest clonotypes hold around 11% of the sample. Specimen: blood T cells: a sorted CD56 or NKG2C T cell subset, CD4+ or CD8+ T cells, or bulk PBMC T cells (not recorded which). These receptors all stem from a woman aged 50 to 60 in good health. Donor details come from another sample of the same person, matched by shared clones.

The J gene is TRBJ2-7, the V gene TRBV24-1. Looked up from germline, CDR1 is KGHDR and CDR2 is SFDVKD. The CDR3 totals 11 residues. CDR3 sequence: CATGTPYEQYF.

The chain carries TRBV5-1 and TRBJ2-3; with no DNA, the TCRdb D assignment of TRBD2 cannot be verified. CDR1 is SGHRS and CDR2 is YFSETQ in the germline V gene. The CDR3 spans 17 residues. The CDR3: CASSPGLAGASTDTQYF.

The V call is TRBV6-5, the J call TRBJ2-3; TCRdb picks TRBD2, but there is no DNA to check that call. The CDR3 contains 15 residues. Germline-derived CDR1 and CDR2 are MNHEY and SVGAGI. CDR3 sequence: CASSYQAGEYDTQYF.

The J gene is TRBJ2-1, the V gene TRBV4-2; TCRdb calls TRBD2, which cannot be checked without DNA. Looked up from germline, CDR1 is LGHNA and CDR2 is YNFKEQ. This CDR3 contains 15 residues. CDR3: CASSQPGLEHNEQFF.

This chain uses TRBV28 with TRBJ1-5; TCRdb outputs TRBD1, but without DNA this stays unchecked. Germline CDR1 reads MDHEN; CDR2 reads SYDVKM. The CDR3 covers 17 residues. This CDR3 is CASSRGQGSYSNQPQHF.

The chain couples TRBV12-3 or TRBV12-4 to TRBJ2-1; there is no DNA to check the TCRdb D call of TRBD2. The CDR3 loop spans 16 amino acids. The CDR3 region is CASSFEVPRAYNEQFF.

The V call is TRBV7-9, the J call TRBJ2-3; TCRdb designates TRBD1, a call that cannot be tested without DNA. Germline lookup yields CDR1 SEHNR and CDR2 FQNEAQ (reference sequence). CDR3 length: 16 residues. The CDR3 loop reads CASSLLGRSSTDTQYF.

The gene calls are TRBV6-5 and TRBJ1-5; TCRdb designates TRBD1, a call that cannot be tested without DNA. CDR3 length: 12 amino acids. Germline CDR1 and CDR2: MNHEY and SVGAGI. The CDR3 sequence is CASSYPGGPQHF.

The chain has TRBV10-3 and TRBJ2-3. The CDR3 is 13 residues long. Germline loops: CDR1 ENHRY, CDR2 SYGVKD. The CDR3 spells CASQADHTDTQYF.

CDR3 loop: CASSQAGGLQYF. The chain employs TRBV4-2 and TRBJ2-4; checking the TCRdb D call of TRBD2 is not possible without DNA. CDR3 length equals 12 residues. Germline assignment: CDR1 LGHNA and CDR2 YNFKEQ.

The V and J genes are TRBV5-6 and TRBJ1-1. The CDR3 length is 14 residues. Germline-derived CDR1 and CDR2 are SGHDT and YYEEEE. The CDR3 here is CASSLDGRLPEAFF.

CDR3 residues: CSEESQNTDTQYF. The gene calls are TRBV29-1 and TRBJ2-3. CDR3 length equals 13 residues. Germline V gene lookup returns CDR1 SQVTM and CDR2 ANQGSEA.

The chain is built from TRBV29-1 and TRBJ2-3. Germline V gives CDR1 SQVTM, CDR2 ANQGSEA. This CDR3 is 15 amino acids long. This CDR3 is CSGEADPTSTDTQYF.

V gene TRBV12-3 or TRBV12-4 combines with J gene TRBJ2-1; TCRdb reports TRBD2, a call that lacks DNA to check it against. The CDR3 spans 15 residues. The CDR3: CASSLLAGGTGEQFF.

The CDR3 here is CASSSGKTVTGELFF. The rearrangement joins TRBV10-1 to TRBJ2-2; the TCRdb D gene call, TRBD1, has no DNA to confirm it. Germline loops: CDR1 WNHNN, CDR2 SYGVQD (reference sequence). CDR3 length: 15 amino acids.